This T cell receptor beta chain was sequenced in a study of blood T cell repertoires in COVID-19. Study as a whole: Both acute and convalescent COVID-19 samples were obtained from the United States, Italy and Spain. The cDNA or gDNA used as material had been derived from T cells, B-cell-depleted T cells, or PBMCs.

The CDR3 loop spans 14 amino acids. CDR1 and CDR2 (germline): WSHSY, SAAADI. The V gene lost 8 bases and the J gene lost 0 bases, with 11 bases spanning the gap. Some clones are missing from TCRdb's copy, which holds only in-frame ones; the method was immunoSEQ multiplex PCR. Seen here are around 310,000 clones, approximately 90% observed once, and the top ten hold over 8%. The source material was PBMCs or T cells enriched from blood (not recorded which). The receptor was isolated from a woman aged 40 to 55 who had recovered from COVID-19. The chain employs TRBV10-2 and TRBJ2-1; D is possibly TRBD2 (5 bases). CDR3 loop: CASGGTSSYNEQFF. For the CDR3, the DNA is TGCGCCAGCGGCGGAACTAGCTCCTACAATGAGCAGTTCTTC.